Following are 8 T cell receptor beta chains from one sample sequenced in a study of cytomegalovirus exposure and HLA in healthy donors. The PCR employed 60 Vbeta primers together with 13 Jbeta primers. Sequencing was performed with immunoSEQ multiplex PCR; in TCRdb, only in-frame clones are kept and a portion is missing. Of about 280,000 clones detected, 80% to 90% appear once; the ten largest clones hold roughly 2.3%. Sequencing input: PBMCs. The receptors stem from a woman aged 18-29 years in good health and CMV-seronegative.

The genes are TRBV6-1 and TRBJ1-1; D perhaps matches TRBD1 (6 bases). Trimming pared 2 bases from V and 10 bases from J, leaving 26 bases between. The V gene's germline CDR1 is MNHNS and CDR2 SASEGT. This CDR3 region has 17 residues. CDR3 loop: CASSEFVLVDGQTGAFF. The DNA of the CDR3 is TGTGCCAGCAGTGAATTTGTTCTTGTTGACGGACAGACGGGAGCTTTCTTT.

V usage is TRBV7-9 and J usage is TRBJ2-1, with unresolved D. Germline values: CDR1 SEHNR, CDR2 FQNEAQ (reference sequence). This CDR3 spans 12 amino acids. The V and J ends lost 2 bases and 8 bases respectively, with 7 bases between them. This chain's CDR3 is CASSLILDEQFF. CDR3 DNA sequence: TGTGCCAGCAGCTTAATTCTTGATGAGCAGTTCTTC.

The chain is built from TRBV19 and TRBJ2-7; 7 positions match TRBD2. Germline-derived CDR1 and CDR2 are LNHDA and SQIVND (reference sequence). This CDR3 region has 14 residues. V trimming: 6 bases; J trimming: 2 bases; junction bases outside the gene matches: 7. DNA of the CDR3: TGTGCCAGTAGCACATGGGGGGGGACCTACGAGCAGTACTTC. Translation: CASSTWGGTYEQYF.

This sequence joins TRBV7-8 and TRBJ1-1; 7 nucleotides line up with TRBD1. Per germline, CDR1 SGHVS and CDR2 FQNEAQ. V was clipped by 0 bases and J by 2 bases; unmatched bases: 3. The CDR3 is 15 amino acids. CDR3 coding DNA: TGTGCCAGCAGCTTAGCGAGAGGGGGCAACACTGAAGCTTTCTTT. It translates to CASSLARGGNTEAFF.

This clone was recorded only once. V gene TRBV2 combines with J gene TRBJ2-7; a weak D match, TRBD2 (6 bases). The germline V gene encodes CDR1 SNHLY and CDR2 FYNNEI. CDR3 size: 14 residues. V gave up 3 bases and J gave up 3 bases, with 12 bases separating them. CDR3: CASSDKAGGYEQYF. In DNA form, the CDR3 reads TGTGCCAGCAGTGATAAAGCGGGTGGCTACGAGCAGTACTTC. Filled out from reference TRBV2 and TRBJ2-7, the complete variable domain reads EPEVTQTPSHQVTQMGQEVILRCVPISNHLYFYWYRQILGQKVEFLVSFYNNEISEKSEIFDDQFSVERPDGSNFTLKIRSTKLEDSAMYFCASSDKAGGYEQYFGPGTRLTVT.

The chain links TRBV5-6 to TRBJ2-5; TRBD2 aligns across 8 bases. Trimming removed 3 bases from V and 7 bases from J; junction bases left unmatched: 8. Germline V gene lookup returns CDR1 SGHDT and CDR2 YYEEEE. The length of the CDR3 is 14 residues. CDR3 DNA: TGTGCCAGCAGCTCGGCGGGGGGCCCGGGGACCCAGTACTTC. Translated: CASSSAGGPGTQYF.

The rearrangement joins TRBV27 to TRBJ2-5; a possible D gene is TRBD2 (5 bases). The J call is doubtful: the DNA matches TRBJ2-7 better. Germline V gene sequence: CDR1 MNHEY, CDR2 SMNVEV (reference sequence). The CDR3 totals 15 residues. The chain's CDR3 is CASSFSTTGIYEQYF. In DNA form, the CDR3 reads TGTGCCAGCAGTTTTTCTACGACGGGGATCTACGAGCAGTACTTC.

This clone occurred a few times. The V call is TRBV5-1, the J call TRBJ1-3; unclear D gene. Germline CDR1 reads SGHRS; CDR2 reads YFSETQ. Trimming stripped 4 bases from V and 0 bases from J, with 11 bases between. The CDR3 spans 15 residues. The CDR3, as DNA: TGCGCCAGCAGCCACACCGCGGGCTCTGGAAACACCATATATTTT. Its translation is CASSHTAGSGNTIYF. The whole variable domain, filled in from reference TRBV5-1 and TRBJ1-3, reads KAGVTQTPRYLIKTRGQQVTLSCSPISGHRSVSWYQQTPGQGLQFLFEYFSETQRNKGNFPGRFSGRQFSNSRSEMNVSTLELGDSALYLCASSHTAGSGNTIYFGEGSWLTVV.